One sample yielded the 26 T cell receptor beta chains listed below, sequenced in a study of response to subunit inactivated influenza vaccine (dated by TCRdb to 2016 to 2018). The time point label of this sample denotes: 45 days after influenza vaccine administration. Library generation was performed with RT-PCR. The listed sequencing device is Illumina HiSeq 2500. Starting from the raw public reads, TCRdb applied fastp trimming at Q25, assembled clones with MiXCR and retained in-frame beta chains. Each record represents a unique CDR3 protein, reported with the most common genes and DNA among its rows. In this sample the table shows hundreds of thousands of distinct CDR3 sequences, around 13% of which occur a single time. Over 10% of the sample is taken by the ten largest. The material sequenced was PBMCs from blood, taken roughly 45 days after vaccination. The source is a man aged 45 to 65 who received an inactivated influenza vaccine. Donor details come from another sample of the same person, matched by shared clones.

In this sample, this clonotype turned up many times. The gene calls are TRBV20-1 and TRBJ1-2, with 7 bases identical to TRBD1. This CDR3 contains 16 residues. Germline assignment: CDR1 DFQATT and CDR2 SNEGSKA (reference sequence). In DNA, the CDR3 is TGCAGCCCAAAAACCCGGGACAGCTACCATTTTTTTGGCTACACCTTC. Its translation is CSPKTRDSYHFFGYTF.

The gene calls are TRBV9 and TRBJ2-7; D gene ambiguous. V lost 3 bases and J 3 bases, leaving 10 bases between the germline ends. The length of the CDR3 is 13 residues. Germline V gene data show CDR1 as SGDLS and CDR2 as YYNGEE. In nucleotides, the CDR3 is TGTGCCAGCAGCGCGGCCCCACTCTACGAGCAGTACTTC. This translates into CASSAAPLYEQYF. Full variable domain (missing parts from reference TRBV9 and TRBJ2-7): DSGVTQTPKHLITATGQRVTLRCSPRSGDLSVYWYQQSLDQGLQFLIQYYNGEERAKGNILERFSAQQFPDLHSELNLSSLELGDSALYFCASSAAPLYEQYFGPGTRLTVT.

In this sample, this clonotype turned up a few times. The J gene is TRBJ2-7, the V gene TRBV10-3; the D gene is possibly TRBD2 (5 bases). This CDR3 comprises 14 residues. The germline gives CDR1 ENHRY, CDR2 SYGVKD. V gave up 3 bases and J gave up 3 bases, with 12 bases separating them. The CDR3 loop is CAISDKRDNYEQYF. The CDR3 nucleotides are TGTGCCATCAGTGACAAGAGGGATAACTACGAGCAGTACTTC.

This chain joins TRBV11-2 and TRBJ1-3; possibly TRBD1 for D (5 bases). The CDR3 is 11 residues long. With 10 bases removed from V and 8 bases from J, the gap between germline ends came to 12 bases. Looked up from germline, CDR1 is SGHAT and CDR2 is FQNNGV. The CDR3 bases are TGTGCCACGACGCAGGGCCACACCATATATTTT. The encoded protein is CATTQGHTIYF. Complete variable domain (other parts from reference TRBV11-2 and TRBJ1-3): EAGVAQSPRYKIIEKRQSVAFWCNPISGHATLYWYQQILGQGPKLLIQFQNNGVVDDSQLPKDRFSAERLKGVDSTLKIQPAKLEDSAVYLCATTQGHTIYFGEGSWLTVV.

There are a few counts of this clonotype. The rearrangement joins TRBV27 to TRBJ2-2; tentative D call: TRBD2 (7 bases). Germline CDR1 reads MNHEY; CDR2 reads SMNVEV (reference sequence). This CDR3 has 16 amino acids. The germline V and J ends were trimmed by 6 bases and 3 bases, with 17 bases remaining between them. The CDR3 sequence is CASSVIGGHYTGELFF. The CDR3 DNA sequence: TGTGCCAGCAGCGTAATCGGGGGGCATTACACCGGGGAGCTGTTTTTT.

In its sample, this clonotype was seen many times. This chain uses TRBV12-3 or TRBV12-4 with TRBJ2-1; TRBD1 matches 7 bases. The length of the CDR3 is 15 residues. J lost 1 base, V lost 5 bases, and 5 bases had no gene match. The CDR3 protein is CASSTSGGSYNEQFF. CDR3 nucleotide sequence: TGTGCCAGCAGTACCTCAGGGGGATCCTACAATGAGCAGTTCTTC.

The V call is TRBV11-2, the J call TRBJ2-7, with 7 nucleotides matching TRBD1. J was trimmed by 4 bases and V by 4 bases; bases with no gene match: 10. Looked up from germline, CDR1 is SGHAT and CDR2 is FQNNGV. This CDR3 has 15 amino acids. CDR3 sequence (DNA): TGTGCCAGCAGCTACTCCTCCCGACAGGGTTACGAGCAGTACTTC. Its translation: CASSYSSRQGYEQYF.

At least ten counts were recorded for this clonotype. This CDR3 reads CASSPSRDFGYNEQFF. The CDR3 bases are TGTGCCAGCAGCCCTTCGAGGGACTTTGGCTACAATGAGCAGTTCTTC. V usage is TRBV28 and J usage is TRBJ2-1; TRBD2 is a possible D gene (6 bases). The CDR3 contains 16 residues. Trimming left V 6 bases short and J 3 bases short, with 18 bases between. Germline CDR1 and CDR2: MDHEN and SYDVKM.

The chain employs TRBV5-1 and TRBJ2-5, with D perhaps given as TRBD1 or TRBD2 (5 bases each). The V gene's germline CDR1 is SGHRS and CDR2 YFSETQ. The CDR3 sequence is 16 residues long. Trimming shortened V by 0 bases and J by 1 base, and 13 bases separated the two germline ends. CDR3 sequence (DNA): TGCGCCAGCAGCTTGGGGGGGATAACAAGCCAAGAGACCCAGTACTTC. Protein sequence: CASSLGGITSQETQYF.

The chain is built from TRBV28 and TRBJ1-6; D remains unclear. V was pared by 1 base and J by 8 bases, with 6 bases between. This CDR3 has 13 amino acids. From germline, CDR1 is MDHEN and CDR2 SYDVKM. The CDR3 loop is CASSLSRYSPLHF. The CDR3 nucleotides are TGTGCCAGCAGTTTATCGAGGTATTCACCCCTCCACTTT.

This clonotype showed up just a few times. The gene calls are TRBV29-1 and TRBJ1-2; 10 bases line up with TRBD1. V gave up 6 bases and J gave up 8 bases; unmatched junction bases: 12. This CDR3 region has 14 residues. The germline V gene has CDR1 SQVTM and CDR2 ANQGSEA. The CDR3 is CSVGGTGAPLGYTF. Written as DNA, the CDR3 is TGCAGCGTGGGGGGGACAGGGGCCCCTCTGGGCTACACCTTC.

A few counts support this clonotype. The DNA of the CDR3 is TGCAGTGCTAGCCCCGTGAACGGGGATACCTCCTTTGAGCAGTACTTC. It specifies CSASPVNGDTSFEQYF. The rearrangement uses TRBV20-1 and TRBJ2-7, with a weak D call TRBD2 (5 bases). The germline V gene has CDR1 DFQATT and CDR2 SNEGSKA (reference sequence). The CDR3 has 16 amino acids. V was clipped by 3 bases and J by 7 bases, with 25 bases between them.

This clonotype was observed a handful of times. V usage is TRBV29-1 and J usage is TRBJ2-2, with 8 bases lining up with TRBD1. Germline CDR1 and CDR2: SQVTM and ANQGSEA. CDR3 length equals 15 residues. Losses at the gene ends were 7 bases for V and 6 bases for J; bases not matched to a gene: 13. As DNA, the CDR3 is TGCAGCGCCTCGACAGGGGCCTCTTTTGCCGGGGAGCTGTTTTTT. It is translated as CSASTGASFAGELFF.

This rearrangement joins TRBV5-1 to TRBJ2-1; 9 bases are shared with TRBD2. Germline CDR1 is SGHRS and CDR2 is YFSETQ. The CDR3 loop spans 13 amino acids. V gave up 5 bases and J gave up 9 bases; unmatched junction bases: 6. CDR3 coding DNA: TGCGCCAGCAGGGAAGTAGCGGGAGCTGAGCAGTTCTTC. As protein: CASREVAGAEQFF. The whole variable domain, remainder taken from reference TRBV5-1 and TRBJ2-1, is KAGVTQTPRYLIKTRGQQVTLSCSPISGHRSVSWYQQTPGQGLQFLFEYFSETQRNKGNFPGRFSGRQFSNSRSEMNVSTLELGDSALYLCASREVAGAEQFFGPGTRLTVL.

This clonotype was seen repeatedly, ten times or more. The V gene is TRBV14, the J gene TRBJ2-2; possibly TRBD1 for D (6 bases). Germline CDR1 and CDR2: SGHDN and FVKESK. This CDR3 has 14 amino acids. The ends were cut back, 4 bases at V and 4 bases at J, with 10 bases in the middle. CDR3 bases: TGTGCCAGCAGCCGCCACAGGGTCACCGGGGAGCTGTTTTTT. Translated, it gives CASSRHRVTGELFF.

The rearrangement uses TRBV6-2 or TRBV6-3 and TRBJ2-7, with TRBD1 matching over 7 bases. The CDR3 is 15 residues long. CDR1 is MNHEY and CDR2 is SVGEGT in the germline V gene. Unmatched junction bases numbered 6, after V lost 0 bases and J lost 4 bases. DNA of the CDR3: TGTGCCAGCAGTTACTCGAGGGGACAGATTTACGAGCAGTACTTC. Protein: CASSYSRGQIYEQYF.

The chain employs TRBV20-1 and TRBJ1-5; weak D call: TRBD1 (5 bases). The length of the CDR3 is 13 residues. The germline V gene encodes CDR1 DFQATT and CDR2 SNEGSKA (reference sequence). CDR3 protein: CSAGLSSNQPQHF. Written as DNA, the CDR3 is TGCAGCGCGGGACTGAGTAGCAATCAGCCCCAGCATTTT.

The V gene is TRBV20-1, the J gene TRBJ2-7; TRBD1 matches 8 bases. Trimming cost V 5 bases and J 2 bases; bases outside gene matches: 5. Germline V gene lookup returns CDR1 DFQATT and CDR2 SNEGSKA (reference sequence). The CDR3 extends over 13 amino acids. CDR3 residues: CSAAPGQAYEQYF. CDR3 nucleotides: TGCAGTGCTGCGCCGGGACAGGCCTACGAGCAGTACTTC.

This clonotype was found a few times. This rearrangement joins TRBV5-1 to TRBJ2-4; no reliable D call. The ends were cut back, 7 bases at V and 0 bases at J, with 23 bases in the middle. The germline gives CDR1 SGHRS, CDR2 YFSETQ. The CDR3 sequence is 18 residues long. CDR3 in amino acids: CASSHPAGPRLAKNIQYF. The CDR3 DNA reads as TGCGCCAGCTCTCATCCGGCAGGTCCCCGTCTAGCCAAAAACATTCAGTACTTC.

This clonotype has only a few counts. This sequence joins TRBV18 and TRBJ2-3; the D gene is possibly TRBD2 (6 bases). The CDR3 contains 15 residues. V was clipped by 2 bases and J by 2 bases, with 11 bases between them. The germline gives CDR1 KGHSH, CDR2 LQKENI. CDR3 nucleotides: TGTGCCAGCTCACCAGGCGGGACTGACACAGATACGCAGTATTTT. It is translated as CASSPGGTDTDTQYF.

This clonotype appeared many times. The chain uses TRBV29-1 and TRBJ2-7; D not resolved. The V end lost 3 bases, the J end lost 7 bases, and 10 bases lay between the germline ends. Germline V lookup: CDR1 SQVTM, CDR2 ANQGSEA. This CDR3 has 11 amino acids. CDR3 sequence reads: CSVEEPGEQYF. DNA of the CDR3: TGCAGCGTTGAGGAACCCGGAGAGCAGTACTTC.

In nucleotides, the CDR3 is TGTGCCAGCACGAGGTCCTCGCCCGGGACTAGCGGGAGGGCCAATGAGCAGTTCTTC. This encodes CASTRSSPGTSGRANEQFF. This rearrangement joins TRBV27 to TRBJ2-1; TRBD2 matches at 16 bases. V shed 7 bases and J 6 bases; nucleotides not matched to a gene: 15. The CDR3 is 19 residues long. Per germline, CDR1 MNHEY and CDR2 SMNVEV (reference sequence).

The chain is built from TRBV10-3 and TRBJ2-2; D is ambiguous. This CDR3 spans 15 amino acids. Deletions cut 6 bases from V and 1 base from J, with 12 bases between. Looked up from germline, CDR1 is ENHRY and CDR2 is SYGVKD. The CDR3 DNA sequence: TGTGCCATCAGGGCGGCCCCTCTGAACACCGGGGAGCTGTTTTTT. Translation gives CAIRAAPLNTGELFF.

This clonotype has at least ten counts. This rearrangement joins TRBV24-1 to TRBJ2-3; 11 bases align to TRBD2. Per the germline V gene, CDR1 is KGHDR and CDR2 is SFDVKD. V gave up 2 bases and J gave up 3 bases; unmatched junction bases: 3. The CDR3 covers 16 residues. The CDR3 region is CATSDSSGGRTDTQYF. CDR3 DNA: TGTGCCACCAGTGATTCTAGCGGGGGGCGAACAGATACGCAGTATTTT.

The chain is built from TRBV5-1 and TRBJ1-4, with 10 bases matching TRBD1. V lost 0 bases and J lost 7; bases outside the gene matches: 3. The V gene's germline CDR1 is SGHRS and CDR2 YFSETQ. The CDR3 contains 15 residues. CDR3 protein: CASSLVGTGVEKLFF. DNA of the CDR3: TGCGCCAGCAGCTTGGTAGGGACAGGGGTTGAAAAACTGTTTTTT.

The genes are TRBV5-1 and TRBJ2-7; no definite D call. The CDR3 loop spans 12 amino acids. Deletions cut 0 bases from V and 7 bases from J, with 8 bases between. CDR1 and CDR2 from the germline V gene are SGHRS and YFSETQ. The CDR3 protein is CASSLAWEEQYF. In DNA form, the CDR3 reads TGCGCCAGCAGCTTGGCCTGGGAAGAGCAGTACTTC.